What follows are 3 T cell receptor beta chains derived from one specimen sequenced in a study of control samples from healthy donors and cancer patients. The table came from immunoSEQ multiplex PCR; TCRdb's copy has only in-frame clones and leaves some out. The top ten hold about 2.1% of the sample, which has about 120,000 clones, 88% seen once. Sequencing used blood. The receptors shown here come from a woman between 65 and 79 years old in good health.

About this clone itself: The sample holds other DNA sequences that translate to the same CDR3. The chain recombines TRBV7-2 with TRBJ1-5; no clear D. Germline assignment: CDR1 SGHTA and CDR2 FQGNSA. The ends were cut back, 4 bases at V and 4 bases at J, with 5 bases in the middle. The CDR3 is 12 residues long. CDR3 sequence: CASSSYNQPQHF. The CDR3, as DNA: TGTGCCAGCAGCTCCTATAATCAGCCCCAGCATTTT.

The rearrangement links TRBV9 to TRBJ1-3; TRBD1 is a possible D gene (5 bases). Trimming pared 3 bases from V and 1 base from J, leaving 11 bases between. This CDR3 is built from 15 residues. The germline CDR1 and CDR2 sequences are SGDLS and YYNGEE. The CDR3: CASSATGESGNTIYF. The CDR3 nucleotides read TGTGCCAGCAGCGCTACGGGGGAATCTGGAAACACCATATATTTT.

In DNA, the CDR3 is TGTGCCAGCAGCCTCGCCGGCTGGGGCTACACCTTC. As protein: CASSLAGWGYTF. V gene TRBV3-1 (or the pseudogene TRBV3-2) combines with J gene TRBJ1-2; D remains unclear. Trimming shortened V by 4 bases and J by 8 bases, and 11 bases separated the two germline ends. From germline, CDR1 is LGHDT and CDR2 YNNKEL (reference sequence). The CDR3 consists of 12 residues.